The entry that follows covers one T cell receptor (beta chain) sequence. A far larger clone differs by one base, so this is likely a read error. A deep-level run was used for the assay. Method: immunoSEQ multiplex PCR; TCRdb's copy keeps in-frame clones and lacks some. Of about half a million clones in the sample, more than 65% were seen once. This entry is derived from a study of shared clonotypes between healthy human individuals. Study overall: Donors, aged 18 to 49, were two women and three men.

Germline V gene sequence: CDR1 MNHEY, CDR2 SMNVEV (reference sequence). CDR3 size: 13 residues. V lost 3 bases and J 4 bases, leaving 10 bases between the germline ends. This sequence joins TRBV27 and TRBJ2-7; D not certain. The clonotype originates from a woman aged 40 to 49 in good health. Some clones in this sample may be carry-over from other donors' samples. Sequencing was carried out using PBMCs. CDR3 residues: CASSLFGWYEQYF. The DNA for the CDR3 is TGTGCCAGCAGTTTGTTCGGGTGGTACGAGCAGTACTTC.